This is a list of T cell receptor beta chains from one sample in a study of cytomegalovirus exposure and HLA in healthy donors. TCRdb keeps only in-frame clones here, not all; method: immunoSEQ multiplex PCR. The table records 200,000 to 250,000 clones, 85% to 90% of them present only once. The sample was PBMCs. These receptors all stem from a woman younger than 30 in good health and CMV-seronegative. The CDR3 runs from the conserved cysteine through the conserved F or W. Each record gives: V gene, clone size, J gene, D gene, CDR3 DNA, CDR3 protein. A D gene is named only where the DNA matches it firmly. Some rows mark clone size as missing; the rest say once, few, many or name a class of expanded clone.

V: TRBV30
size: NA
J: TRBJ1-2
D: TRBD1
DNA: TGTGCCTGGAGTAGGGGACAGAACTATGGCTACACCTTC
CDR3: CAWSRGQNYGYTF

V: TRBV18
size: NA
J: TRBJ1-1
D: TRBD1
DNA: TGTGCCAGCTCACCAACCCAGGGGGCCAGTAACACTGAAGCTTTCTTT
CDR3: CASSPTQGASNTEAFF

V: TRBV27
size: NA
J: TRBJ1-4
D: TRBD1
DNA: TGTGCCAGCAGTTTATCGGGCAGGGGGCTTAGTGAAAAACTGTTTTTT
CDR3: CASSLSGRGLSEKLFF

V: TRBV29-1
size: once
J: TRBJ1-2
D: TRBD1
DNA: TGCAGCGTTGAAGCGGCAGGGGGCGTTCTCTATGGCTACACCTTC
CDR3: CSVEAAGGVLYGYTF

V: TRBV7-3
size: few
J: TRBJ2-2
D: TRBD2
DNA: TGTGCCAGCAGCCCTCGACTAGCGGGAATCACCGGGGAGCTGTTTTTT
CDR3: CASSPRLAGITGELFF

V: TRBV5-1
size: NA
J: TRBJ2-3
D: NA
DNA: TGCGCCAGCAGCTTGGGGGAGATTCTATCAGATACGCAGTATTTT
CDR3: CASSLGEILSDTQYF

V: TRBV6-5
size: NA
J: TRBJ1-4
D: TRBD1
DNA: TGTGCCAGCAGTTATACCGGGACAGGGGCCGAAAAACTGTTTTTT
CDR3: CASSYTGTGAEKLFF

V: TRBV10-1
size: NA
J: TRBJ1-4
D: TRBD1
DNA: TGCGCCAGCAGTCCGGGACAGGGTATGACGAATGAAAAACTGTTTTTT
CDR3: CASSPGQGMTNEKLFF

V: TRBV5-1
size: NA
J: TRBJ2-3
D: NA
DNA: TGCGCCAGCACTGTAGGGGGGGGCACAGATACGCAGTATTTT
CDR3: CASTVGGGTDTQYF

V: TRBV9
size: NA
J: TRBJ2-7
D: NA
DNA: TGTGCCAGCAGCGTAGCTTCATTGGGTTCAGGGGACCACGAGCAGTACTTC
CDR3: CASSVASLGSGDHEQYF

V: TRBV5-3
size: NA
J: TRBJ2-3
D: TRBD2
DNA: TGTGCCAGAAGCCCGTATTACTTATCACCGGGACTAGCGGGAGAAACTTCTAGCACAGATACGCAGTATTTT
CDR3: CARSPYYLSPGLAGETSSTDTQYF

V: TRBV7-9
size: NA
J: TRBJ1-2
D: NA
DNA: TGTGCCAGCAGCTTAGTCACCGGAGGACCTAACTATGGCTACACCTTC
CDR3: CASSLVTGGPNYGYTF

V: TRBV20-1
size: NA
J: TRBJ2-2
D: NA
DNA: TGCAGTGCCGCGAACACCGGGGAGCTGTTTTTT
CDR3: CSAANTGELFF

V: TRBV13
size: NA
J: TRBJ1-1
D: TRBD1
DNA: TGTGCCAGCAGCTCCCAGGGGGCAATGGGTACTGAAGCTTTCTTT
CDR3: CASSSQGAMGTEAFF

V: TRBV6-5
size: NA
J: TRBJ2-7
D: TRBD2
DNA: TGTGCCAGCAGTTACTCGGGACCGGGACTAGCGGACGAGCAGTACTTC
CDR3: CASSYSGPGLADEQYF

V: TRBV6-4
size: few
J: TRBJ2-1
D: NA
DNA: TGTGCCAGCAGTGAACGGGGGGCGGAGGACAATGAGCAGTTCTTC
CDR3: CASSERGAEDNEQFF

V: TRBV7-2
size: NA
J: TRBJ1-5
D: NA
DNA: TGTGCCAGCAGCTTAGGGCCGCGGCAGCCCCAGCATTTT
CDR3: CASSLGPRQPQHF

V: TRBV30
size: NA
J: TRBJ2-1
D: TRBD2
DNA: TGTGCCTGGAGGGGCGGGGGGTCCTACAATGAGCAGTTCTTC
CDR3: CAWRGGGSYNEQFF

V: TRBV29-1
size: NA
J: TRBJ2-5
D: NA
DNA: TGCAGCGTTCCCGGCCCAGCGATCCAAGAGACCCAGTACTTC
CDR3: CSVPGPAIQETQYF

V: TRBV2
size: NA
J: TRBJ1-2
D: NA
DNA: TGTGCCAGCAGTGCGGAGGCGGGGAACTATGGCTACACCTTC
CDR3: CASSAEAGNYGYTF

V: TRBV28
size: NA
J: TRBJ2-7
D: TRBD2
DNA: TGTGCCAGCAGTTCCCCCGGGACTAGCGGGAGGGCTGGCTACGAGCAGTACTTC
CDR3: CASSSPGTSGRAGYEQYF

V: TRBV5-1
size: once
J: TRBJ2-7
D: NA
DNA: TGCGCCAGCAAAAGGGGTGCCGAGCAGTACTTC
CDR3: CASKRGAEQYF

V: TRBV5-1
size: NA
J: TRBJ2-5
D: TRBD1
DNA: TGCGCCAGCAGGGGGGACAGTTGGGCAGAGACCCAGTACTTC
CDR3: CASRGDSWAETQYF

V: TRBV6-1
size: once
J: TRBJ2-1
D: NA
DNA: TGTGCCAGCAGTGCTCGGGACAAAAGAAATGAGCAGTTCTTC
CDR3: CASSARDKRNEQFF

V: TRBV7-3
size: once
J: TRBJ2-1
D: TRBD1
DNA: TGTGCCAGCAGCCAGCTCTCCGCCGGGACAGGGATGAACAATGAGCAGTTCTTC
CDR3: CASSQLSAGTGMNNEQFF

V: TRBV2
size: NA
J: TRBJ2-1
D: NA
DNA: TGTGCCAGCCTATACTACAATGAGCAGTTCTTC
CDR3: CASLYYNEQFF

V: TRBV7-9
size: NA
J: TRBJ1-2
D: NA
DNA: TGTGCCAGCAGCTTCCCAGGGTACTATGGCTACACCTTC
CDR3: CASSFPGYYGYTF

V: TRBV10-3
size: NA
J: TRBJ2-3
D: TRBD1
DNA: TGTGCCATCAGAAAGGGGGCCCTCGCAGATACGCAGTATTTT
CDR3: CAIRKGALADTQYF

V: TRBV6-6
size: once
J: TRBJ1-1
D: TRBD1
DNA: TGTGCCAGCAGTGACTACAGGGGTTCTGAAGCTTTCTTT
CDR3: CASSDYRGSEAFF

V: TRBV29-1
size: once
J: TRBJ2-1
D: TRBD1
DNA: TGCAGCGTTGAGAACAGGGGGCCCAACAATGAGCAGTTCTTC
CDR3: CSVENRGPNNEQFF

V: TRBV10-3
size: NA
J: TRBJ1-6
D: TRBD1
DNA: TGTGCCACAGCGGGGACAGGAGGCGATTCACCCCTCCACTTT
CDR3: CATAGTGGDSPLHF

V: TRBV2
size: NA
J: TRBJ1-2
D: NA
DNA: TGTGTCAGCAGTGAAATGCCAGGGGACTATGGCTACACCTTC
CDR3: CVSSEMPGDYGYTF

V: TRBV5-5
size: NA
J: TRBJ1-1
D: NA
DNA: TGTGCCAGCAGCTTGGAATGGAGTTCGCACACTGAAGCTTTCTTT
CDR3: CASSLEWSSHTEAFF

V: TRBV10-2
size: few
J: TRBJ2-1
D: TRBD2
DNA: TGCGCCGCGACCAATTCAGCGGGGGGCCCGGGGGATGAGCAGTTCTTC
CDR3: CAATNSAGGPGDEQFF

V: TRBV11-2
size: NA
J: TRBJ1-3
D: NA
DNA: TGTGCCGCGGGAAGCAACTCTGGAAACACCATATATTTT
CDR3: CAAGSNSGNTIYF

V: TRBV9
size: NA
J: TRBJ2-1
D: NA
DNA: TGTGCCAGCAGCGTATCCGGAGTCCCGAAAAATGAGCAGTTCTTC
CDR3: CASSVSGVPKNEQFF

V: TRBV11-2
size: NA
J: TRBJ2-7
D: TRBD2
DNA: TGTGCCAGCAGCTTTAGCGGGGGACTAGGGGACGAGCAGTACTTC
CDR3: CASSFSGGLGDEQYF

V: TRBV6-5
size: NA
J: TRBJ2-7
D: NA
DNA: TGTGCCAGCAGTTTTGGTTTTGTGAGCTACGAGCAGTACTTC
CDR3: CASSFGFVSYEQYF

V: TRBV5-4
size: NA
J: TRBJ2-7
D: NA
DNA: TGTGCCAGCAGCTTGGGGGGAACAGGGAGCGAGCAGTACTTC
CDR3: CASSLGGTGSEQYF

V: TRBV4-3
size: NA
J: TRBJ2-1
D: TRBD1
DNA: TGCGCCAGCAGCCAAGACGACAGGGACTACAATGAGCAGTTCTTC
CDR3: CASSQDDRDYNEQFF

V: TRBV7-2
size: NA
J: TRBJ2-5
D: NA
DNA: TGTGCCAGCAGCTTCTTCCAAGAGACCCAGTACTTC
CDR3: CASSFFQETQYF

V: TRBV6-5
size: NA
J: TRBJ1-2
D: NA
DNA: TGTGCCAGCAGTTACTCCGGGAGTAACTATGGCTACACCTTC
CDR3: CASSYSGSNYGYTF

V: TRBV7-2
size: NA
J: TRBJ2-5
D: NA
DNA: TGTGCCAGCTTCCGGGACAAACGAGAGACCCAGTACTTC
CDR3: CASFRDKRETQYF

V: TRBV28
size: NA
J: TRBJ2-7
D: NA
DNA: TGTGCCAGCAGGGTGACAGGAGCCTACGAGCAGTACTTC
CDR3: CASRVTGAYEQYF

V: TRBV6-5
size: NA
J: TRBJ2-3
D: NA
DNA: TGTGCCAGCAGTTACTCGGCGCCGGGTACGCAGTATTTT
CDR3: CASSYSAPGTQYF

V: TRBV6-5
size: NA
J: TRBJ1-1
D: TRBD1
DNA: TGTGCCAGCAGGTGGGACAGGGGGACGGCTGAAGCTTTCTTT
CDR3: CASRWDRGTAEAFF

V: TRBV4-3
size: NA
J: TRBJ1-2
D: TRBD1
DNA: TGCGCCAGCAGCCAGGCACAGGGGGGCACTTCCTATGGCTACACCTTC
CDR3: CASSQAQGGTSYGYTF

V: TRBV28
size: NA
J: TRBJ1-1
D: NA
DNA: TGTGCCAGCAGTTTTTTGAGTGAAGCTTTCTTT
CDR3: CASSFLSEAFF

V: TRBV10-2
size: few
J: TRBJ1-2
D: NA
DNA: TGCGCCAGCAGTGAGCTCGGGATCCTAGCTTTC
CDR3: CASSELGILAF

V: TRBV7-2
size: NA
J: TRBJ1-5
D: NA
DNA: TGTGCCAGCAGCTTGGGGAGGGACTCCGCCCCCAATCAGCCCCAGCATTTT
CDR3: CASSLGRDSAPNQPQHF

V: TRBV6-5
size: NA
J: TRBJ2-7
D: NA
DNA: TGTGCCAGCAGTTACTCAGACGGGAACTCCTACGAGCAGTACTTC
CDR3: CASSYSDGNSYEQYF

V: TRBV5-1
size: NA
J: TRBJ1-6
D: TRBD1
DNA: TGCGCCAGCAGCTTGGCCCGACAGGGAGATTCACCCCTCCACTTT
CDR3: CASSLARQGDSPLHF

V: TRBV18
size: NA
J: TRBJ1-6
D: TRBD1
DNA: TGTGCCAGCTCACCCAAGGGACAGGGGGGCGATAATTCACCCCTCCACTTT
CDR3: CASSPKGQGGDNSPLHF

V: TRBV9
size: NA
J: TRBJ2-1
D: TRBD2
DNA: TGTGCCAGCAGCGTAGTTTCTAGCGGGAAGTCTGAGCAGTTCTTC
CDR3: CASSVVSSGKSEQFF

V: TRBV19
size: NA
J: TRBJ2-2
D: NA
DNA: TGTGCCAGTAGTATGTCACAGATCACCGGGGAGCTGTTTTTT
CDR3: CASSMSQITGELFF

V: TRBV10-3
size: once
J: TRBJ2-3
D: TRBD2
DNA: TGTGCCATCAGTGGAAGGACTAGCGGGAGAACAGATACGCAGTATTTT
CDR3: CAISGRTSGRTDTQYF

V: TRBV6-6
size: once
J: TRBJ1-2
D: NA
DNA: TGTGCCAGCAGTTACTCGGCAGGGTTGGGAGGCTACACCTTC
CDR3: CASSYSAGLGGYTF

V: TRBV29-1
size: NA
J: TRBJ2-3
D: TRBD1
DNA: TGCAGCGCCAGATCCACGGGACAGGTGACAGATACGCAGTATTTT
CDR3: CSARSTGQVTDTQYF